These 21 T cell receptor beta chains were sequenced from one sample in a study of memory CD4+ T cells and cytomegalovirus serostatus. The sort gate was single viable CD3+CD4+CD8-CD45RO+ cells for memory CD4+ T cells. Sequencing was performed with immunoSEQ multiplex PCR; in TCRdb, only in-frame clones are kept and a portion is missing. The data hold about 46,000 clones, with 60% to 80% observed a single time. What was sequenced was memory CD4+ T cells from blood. All receptors derive from an adult in good health and CMV-seronegative.

This chain links TRBV7-2 with TRBJ2-1; 11 nucleotides align to TRBD2. CDR1 and CDR2 (germline): SGHTA, FQGNSA. V lost 6 bases, J lost 7 bases, and 11 bases stayed unmatched. The CDR3 covers 16 residues. CDR3 nucleotides: TGTGCCAGCAGAGGTCGACGGACTAGCGGGTTGAATGAGCAGTTCTTC. As protein: CASRGRRTSGLNEQFF.

The chain recombines TRBV6-5 with TRBJ1-5; D gene unclear. The germline V and J ends were trimmed by 2 bases and 4 bases, with 9 bases remaining between them. Germline V lookup: CDR1 MNHEY, CDR2 SVGAGI. The CDR3 has 14 amino acids. CDR3 region: CASSYVTGNQPQHF. The CDR3 region has the DNA TGTGCCAGCAGTTACGTTACCGGGAATCAGCCCCAGCATTTT.

This chain links TRBV10-2 with TRBJ2-3; 12 nucleotides match TRBD2. Germline CDR1 and CDR2: WSHSY and SAAADI. The CDR3 sequence is 18 residues long. The J segment lost 3 bases and the V segment lost 0 bases, leaving 7 bases of the junction unmatched. Here the CDR3 DNA reads TGCGCCAGCAGTGAGTCTTTACTAGCGGGGGGCCCGACAGATACGCAGTATTTT. The encoded protein is CASSESLLAGGPTDTQYF.

The chain combines TRBV14 with TRBJ1-3; D not certain. Germline CDR1 is SGHDN and CDR2 is FVKESK. This CDR3 is 16 amino acids long. V lost 0 bases and J 0 bases, leaving 9 bases between the germline ends. The CDR3 spells CASSQEGILSGNTIYF. The CDR3, as DNA: TGTGCCAGCAGCCAAGAAGGCATCCTCTCTGGAAACACCATATATTTT.

The chain recombines TRBV30 with TRBJ1-4, with D perhaps TRBD1 (5 bases). With 2 bases removed from V and 7 bases from J, the gap between germline ends came to 17 bases. The CDR3 extends over 15 amino acids. CDR1 is GTSNPN and CDR2 is SVGIG in the germline V gene (reference sequence). The CDR3 DNA reads TGTGCCTGGAGTCCGATCCCCGGGGGGGGTGAAAAACTGTTTTTT. This sequence encodes CAWSPIPGGGEKLFF.

This chain connects TRBV7-9 to TRBJ1-5; D ambiguous. This CDR3 comprises 13 residues. The germline V gene has CDR1 SEHNR and CDR2 FQNEAQ (reference sequence). The V and J ends lost 5 bases and 5 bases respectively, with 10 bases between them. The CDR3 is CASSREVDQPQHF. The DNA for the CDR3 is TGTGCCAGCAGCAGGGAGGTCGATCAGCCCCAGCATTTT.

This clone appeared once. This sequence joins TRBV19 and TRBJ1-3; 7 nucleotides align to TRBD1. The CDR3 extends over 16 amino acids. The V segment lost 4 bases and the J segment 4 bases; nucleotides outside the gene matches: 10. CDR1 and CDR2 (germline): LNHDA, SQIVND (reference sequence). The CDR3 spells CASSRRKTGDGNTIYF. In DNA, the CDR3 is TGTGCCAGTAGTAGGAGGAAAACAGGGGACGGAAACACCATATATTTT. Supplemented by reference TRBV19 and TRBJ1-3, the full variable domain reads DGGITQSPKYLFRKEGQNVTLSCEQNLNHDAMYWYRQDPGQGLRLIYYSQIVNDFQKGDIAEGYSVSREKKESFPLTVTSAQKNPTAFYLCASSRRKTGDGNTIYFGEGSWLTVV.

This clone was detected a few times. V is TRBV13 and J is TRBJ2-7; D may be TRBD1 or TRBD2 (5 bases each). Germline CDR1 reads PRHDT; CDR2 reads FYEKMQ (reference sequence). V was pared by 5 bases and J by 1 base, with 15 bases between. This CDR3 has 15 residues. The DNA of the CDR3 is TGTGCCAGCAGCCGACGGGGCCGGGCGTCCTACGAGCAGTACTTC. Residues: CASSRRGRASYEQYF.

The rearrangement uses TRBV6-5 and TRBJ2-7, with D possibly TRBD2 on 6 matching bases. Germline V gene data show CDR1 as MNHEY and CDR2 as SVGAGI. V lost 7 bases to trimming and J lost 1 base, with 14 bases between them. The CDR3 has 14 residues. CDR3 bases: TGTGCCAGCACCCTAGGTGGGGGGTCCTACGAGCAGTACTTC. Protein: CASTLGGGSYEQYF.

The gene calls are TRBV5-4 and TRBJ1-1; TRBD1 matches 7 bases. V dropped 2 bases and J dropped 3; count of bases not matched to a gene: 1. Germline loops: CDR1 SGHNT, CDR2 YYREEE (reference sequence). The CDR3 is 13 amino acids. The CDR3 coding sequence is TGTGCCAGCAGCTTTGACAGGGACACTGAAGCTTTCTTT. Amino acid sequence: CASSFDRDTEAFF.

V usage is TRBV6-4 and J usage is TRBJ1-2, with D possibly TRBD1 on 6 matching bases. CDR3 length equals 15 residues. V was cut by 5 bases and J by 4 bases, with 17 bases left in between. Germline V gene lookup returns CDR1 MRHNA and CDR2 SNTAGT. CDR3: CASSSGHPGAYGYTF. DNA of the CDR3: TGTGCCAGCAGTTCCGGACACCCAGGGGCCTATGGCTACACCTTC.

The chain couples TRBV5-8 to TRBJ1-1, with 10 bases matching TRBD1. Germline V lookup: CDR1 SGHTS, CDR2 YDEGEE. The CDR3 runs 17 residues. V gave up 4 bases and J gave up 0 bases; unmatched junction bases: 9. The CDR3 here is CASSNRDRGRMNTEAFF. The CDR3 bases are TGTGCCAGCAGCAACCGGGACAGGGGAAGGATGAACACTGAAGCTTTCTTT.

This chain connects TRBV6-5 to TRBJ1-4; D unresolved. In germline, CDR1 is MNHEY, CDR2 SVGAGI. CDR3 length equals 14 residues. V was cut by 2 bases and J by 8 bases, with 12 bases left in between. For the CDR3, the DNA is TGTGCCAGCAGTTACGGGCAGGAGCGGGAAAAACTGTTTTTT. This codes for CASSYGQEREKLFF.

The chain employs TRBV7-9 and TRBJ1-1; 9 bases are a match to TRBD1. Trimming cost V 1 base and J 3 bases; bases outside gene matches: 3. The CDR3 is 15 residues long. Germline V gene lookup returns CDR1 SEHNR and CDR2 FQNEAQ (reference sequence). The DNA for the CDR3 is TGTGCCAGCAGCTTAGGGGACAGGGAAGACACTGAAGCTTTCTTT. Translating it yields CASSLGDREDTEAFF.

This clone turned up a few times. V is TRBV9 and J is TRBJ2-7; D remains unclear. This CDR3 is 12 amino acids long. V lost 0 bases to trimming and J lost 4 bases, with 5 bases between them. Germline values: CDR1 SGDLS, CDR2 YYNGEE. The CDR3 sequence: CASSVDGYEQYF. CDR3 nucleotide sequence: TGTGCCAGCAGCGTAGACGGTTACGAGCAGTACTTC.

V usage is TRBV14 and J usage is TRBJ1-1; 8 nucleotides line up with TRBD1. Germline-derived CDR1 and CDR2 are SGHDN and FVKESK. The CDR3 consists of 14 residues. Trimming cost V 2 bases and J 6 bases; bases outside gene matches: 5. CDR3 DNA: TGTGCCAGCAGCCAACGGTTACAGGGGGCTGAAGCTTTCTTT. This sequence encodes CASSQRLQGAEAFF. The full variable domain, its missing parts supplied by reference TRBV14 and TRBJ1-1, is EAGVTQFPSHSVIEKGQTVTLRCDPISGHDNLYWYRRVMGKEIKFLLHFVKESKQDESGMPNNRFLAERTGGTYSTLKVQPAELEDSGVYFCASSQRLQGAEAFFGQGTRLTVV.

The rearrangement joins TRBV11-2 to TRBJ1-2; D gene uncertain. The V end lost 1 base, the J end lost 8 bases, and 11 bases lay between the germline ends. The CDR3 consists of 13 residues. From germline, CDR1 is SGHAT and CDR2 FQNNGV. CDR3 sequence reads: CASSLVLDGGYTF. Written as DNA, the CDR3 is TGTGCCAGCAGCTTAGTACTGGACGGAGGCTACACCTTC.

CDR3 sequence (DNA): TGCAGCGGAAACAGGGGAGGGACCGGGGAGCTGTTTTTT. Translation gives CSGNRGGTGELFF. This chain uses TRBV29-1 with TRBJ2-2; TRBD1 or TRBD2 may be the D gene (7 bases each). The germline V gene has CDR1 SQVTM and CDR2 ANQGSEA. With 7 bases removed from V and 5 bases from J, the gap between germline ends came to 14 bases. The CDR3 contains 13 residues.

Only a few counts were recorded for this clone. The rearrangement links TRBV2 to TRBJ1-6; the D is unclear. The V and J ends lost 2 bases and 6 bases respectively, with 5 bases between them. There are 13 residues in the CDR3. In germline, CDR1 is SNHLY, CDR2 FYNNEI. In DNA form, the CDR3 reads TGTGCCAGCAGTGAACTGGCTAATTCACCCCTCCACTTT. It encodes CASSELANSPLHF. The variable domain in full, with the rest retrieved from reference TRBV2 and TRBJ1-6, is EPEVTQTPSHQVTQMGQEVILRCVPISNHLYFYWYRQILGQKVEFLVSFYNNEISEKSEIFDDQFSVERPDGSNFTLKIRSTKLEDSAMYFCASSELANSPLHFGNGTRLTVT.

The chain has TRBV30 and TRBJ2-6, with 8 bases lining up with TRBD1. The germline V gene encodes CDR1 GTSNPN and CDR2 SVGIG (reference sequence). The V segment lost 3 bases and the J segment 4 bases; nucleotides outside the gene matches: 8. The CDR3 extends over 16 amino acids. The CDR3 loop is CAWSATGVGGANVLTF. CDR3 bases: TGTGCCTGGAGCGCGACAGGGGTAGGGGGGGCCAACGTCCTGACTTTC.

This clone was counted a single time. This chain connects TRBV19 to TRBJ1-5; 7 positions match TRBD1. Germline V gene data show CDR1 as LNHDA and CDR2 as SQIVND (reference sequence). Unmatched junction bases numbered 8, after V lost 8 bases and J lost 7 bases. This CDR3 contains 13 residues. DNA of the CDR3: TGTGCCAGTGCACAGGGGAGAGACCAGCCCCAGCATTTT. The encoded protein is CASAQGRDQPQHF. Combining the CDR3 with reference TRBV19 and TRBJ1-5 gives the whole variable domain DGGITQSPKYLFRKEGQNVTLSCEQNLNHDAMYWYRQDPGQGLRLIYYSQIVNDFQKGDIAEGYSVSREKKESFPLTVTSAQKNPTAFYLCASAQGRDQPQHFGDGTRLSIL.